The source of this TCR beta chain is a study of blood T cells in healthy people across ages (dated by TCRdb to 2015 to 2017). Study-level background: Template switching captured roughly one uniquely barcoded TCR beta cDNA molecule per two T cells in model experiments. Age-related changes in TCR beta repertoire diversity were measured in the study by deep sequencing normalized with unique cDNA molecular identifiers. The donors were split into four age groups: young (average around 15 years), middle-aged (around 37), aged (roughly 65) and long-lived (roughly 80). To avoid experimental bias, donors of different ages were spread randomly across the sequencing lanes. Two additional independent replicas of 1 million unique cDNA reads from the same blood draw were analyzed for two donors (one aged 18 to 30 and one aged 80 or older). Results and caveats for the whole study, not just this receptor: Conclusive comparison of naive and antigen-experienced compartments was prevented by the profiling of bulk unsorted PBMCs. The long-lived group showed more naive CD4+ T cells, fewer expanded clones and increased TCR diversity than the aged group, suggesting age selection. The percentage of naive T cells measured by flow cytometry correlated strongly with observed TCR beta diversity. As age increased, observed TCR beta diversity per million T cells dropped in a roughly linear way, and a significant reduction was already evident by age 40. Because the CMV infection status of the donors was unknown, age-related changes in expanded clonotypes may potentially have been confounded. Estimates of total diversity based on one million sequenced T cells were regarded as lower bounds and as underestimates.

This clonotype was seen only a few times. Its binding antigen is unknown. Per-base qualities were not stored, and no clone one base away is much larger. The donors were roughly 39 Caucasian individuals from Russia, aged 6 to 90 years, who were systemically healthy. Each donor gave approximately 10 milliliters of peripheral blood, collected into EDTA-treated Vacutainer tubes. Ficoll-Paque density-gradient centrifugation was used to isolate PBMCs, with at least 6.5 million per sample. Trizol reagent was used to extract total RNA from the PBMCs, yielding at least 6 micrograms per sample. For every donor, an aliquot of PBMCs went through flow cytometry to measure the percentages of naive CD45RAhigh/CD27high T cells. The library was obtained by 5' RACE. TCRdb records Illumina HiSeq 2500 as the sequencer. A second PCR of roughly 6 to 11 cycles was run with a J-beta primer mix and a sample-barcoded 5' primer. A unique molecular identifier was introduced onto each TCR beta cDNA molecule by a template-switch 5' adaptor carrying 12 random nucleotides. At least 3 million CDR3-containing paired-end reads were obtained from each sample. First-strand cDNA synthesis was performed from all RNA using the Mint cDNA synthesis kit, with priming by a TRBC-specific oligonucleotide. All cDNA was treated with uracil-DNA glycosylase and then went through a first 18-cycle PCR with the universal primers M1SS and BC2_uni_R. In the original analysis: For normalization, 1 million high-quality reads were randomly selected from each sample, with every read carrying a distinct molecular identifier. Reads sharing molecular identifiers were discarded rather than binned into consensus sequences. MiTCR, set to a Q25 quality threshold and the strictest error-elimination algorithm, was used for CDR3 identification, clonotype clustering and error correction. A nonparametric unseen species model using Euler transformation provided a lower-bound estimate of total TCR beta diversity. Using fastp at Q25 and MiXCR, TCRdb reprocessed the public reads and kept productive beta chains. Rows merge per CDR3 protein into single entries with the most common DNA and genes. These V and J calls derive from TCRdb rather than the authors' analysis. The sample yields 950,000 to 1,200,000 distinct CDR3 sequences; around two fifths were counted once. The ten largest clones represent about an eighth of the sample.

V loses 5 bases, J loses 3 bases, and the germline ends lie 14 bases apart. The CDR3 goes from the cysteine to the phenylalanine over 15 residues. CDR3 DNA only is kept here, 45 bases in frame from base 1. This sequence uses TRBV12-3 or TRBV12-4 and TRBJ2-1; 5 matching bases give a weak D call of TRBD2. Input material: blood. This TCR came from a man aged 18 to 35 in good health. Here is the DNA: TGTGCCAGCAGTCGCCCGGTAGCGTACTACAATGAGCAGTTCTTC. Translated, this is CASSRPVAYYNEQFF.